The T cell receptor (beta chain) under discussion was sequenced for a study of CD8 T cells in ankylosing spondylitis. TCRdb reprocessed the 5' RACE reads with MiXCR, giving one entry per CDR3 protein. The top ten hold 16% of the sample, which has roughly 370,000 distinct CDR3 sequences, about a fifth seen once. In regard to this clonotype: Antigen specificity is unknown.

The V end was cut by 4 bases, the J end by 6 bases, with 16 bases between. The CDR3 has 14 residues. Looked up from germline, CDR1 is DFQATT and CDR2 is SNEGSKA (reference sequence). Broader study findings: Disease-linked clones reportedly concentrated significantly in matched ankylosing spondylitis synovial fluid. Disease-linked clones, CD8+, were relatively rare in peripheral blood. What seemed typical of ankylosing spondylitis blood was a TCR beta motif built from several highly homologous variants.

Sequenced sample: blood, either unsorted or a sorted T cell fraction (not recorded which). The chain is built from TRBV20-1 and TRBJ1-5; a weak D match, TRBD1 (6 bases). The receptor comes from a male donor with ankylosing spondylitis. CDR3 bases: TGCAGTGCTATCCCTCGGGGGGGGGCTCAGCCCCAGCATTTT. Residues: CSAIPRGGAQPQHF.